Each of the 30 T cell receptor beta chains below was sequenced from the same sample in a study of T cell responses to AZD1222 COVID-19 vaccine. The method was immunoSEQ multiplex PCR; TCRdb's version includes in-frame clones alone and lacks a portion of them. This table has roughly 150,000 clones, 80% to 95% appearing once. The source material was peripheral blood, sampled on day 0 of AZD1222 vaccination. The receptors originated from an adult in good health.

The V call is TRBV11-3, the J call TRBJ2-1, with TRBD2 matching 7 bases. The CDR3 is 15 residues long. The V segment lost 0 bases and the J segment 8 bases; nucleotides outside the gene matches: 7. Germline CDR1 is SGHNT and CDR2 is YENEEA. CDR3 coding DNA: TGTGCCAGCAGCTTAGATCTGGGAGGGTCTGATGAGCAGTTCTTC. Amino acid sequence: CASSLDLGGSDEQFF.

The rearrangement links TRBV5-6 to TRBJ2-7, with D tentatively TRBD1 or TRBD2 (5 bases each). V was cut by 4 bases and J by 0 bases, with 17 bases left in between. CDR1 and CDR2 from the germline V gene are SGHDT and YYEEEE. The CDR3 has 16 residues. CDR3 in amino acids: CASSKRGPLLSYEQYF. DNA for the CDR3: TGTGCCAGCAGCAAACGGGGACCCCTTCTCTCCTACGAGCAGTACTTC. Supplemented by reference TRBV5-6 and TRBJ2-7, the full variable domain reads DAGVTQSPTHLIKTRGQQVTLRCSPKSGHDTVSWYQQALGQGPQFIFQYYEEEERQRGNFPDRFSGHQFPNYSSELNVNALLLGDSALYLCASSKRGPLLSYEQYFGPGTRLTVT.

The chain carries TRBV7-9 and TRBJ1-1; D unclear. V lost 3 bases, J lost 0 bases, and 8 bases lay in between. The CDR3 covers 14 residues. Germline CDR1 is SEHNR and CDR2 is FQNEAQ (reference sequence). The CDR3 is CASSFSNVNTEAFF. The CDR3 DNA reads TGTGCCAGCAGCTTTTCTAACGTGAACACTGAAGCTTTCTTT.

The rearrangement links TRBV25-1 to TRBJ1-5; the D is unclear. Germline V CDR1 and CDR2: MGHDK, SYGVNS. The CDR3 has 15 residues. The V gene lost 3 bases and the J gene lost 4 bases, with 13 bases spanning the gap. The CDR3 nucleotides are TGTGCCAGCAGTGACGGAGGTATAAGGAATCAGCCCCAGCATTTT. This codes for CASSDGGIRNQPQHF.

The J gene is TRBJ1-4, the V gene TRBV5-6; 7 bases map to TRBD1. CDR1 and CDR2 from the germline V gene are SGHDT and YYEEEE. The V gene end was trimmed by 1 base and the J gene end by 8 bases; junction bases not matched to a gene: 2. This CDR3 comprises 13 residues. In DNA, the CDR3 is TGTGCCAGCAGCTTGCCGACAGGGGAAAAACTGTTTTTT. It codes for CASSLPTGEKLFF. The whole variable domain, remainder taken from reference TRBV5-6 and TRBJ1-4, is DAGVTQSPTHLIKTRGQQVTLRCSPKSGHDTVSWYQQALGQGPQFIFQYYEEEERQRGNFPDRFSGHQFPNYSSELNVNALLLGDSALYLCASSLPTGEKLFFGSGTQLSVL.

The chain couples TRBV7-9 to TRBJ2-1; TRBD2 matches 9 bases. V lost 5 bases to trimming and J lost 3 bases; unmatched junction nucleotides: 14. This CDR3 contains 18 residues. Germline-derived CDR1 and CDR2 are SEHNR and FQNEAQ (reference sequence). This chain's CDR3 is CASSPGGQRGALYNEQFF. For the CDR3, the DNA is TGTGCCAGCAGCCCTGGGGGTCAGCGGGGGGCACTCTACAATGAGCAGTTCTTC.

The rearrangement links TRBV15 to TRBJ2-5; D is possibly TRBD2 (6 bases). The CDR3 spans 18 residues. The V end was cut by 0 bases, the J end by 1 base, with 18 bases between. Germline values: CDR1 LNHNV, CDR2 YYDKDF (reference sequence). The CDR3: CATSRDRTKRSSQETQYF. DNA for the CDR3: TGTGCCACCAGCAGAGATAGGACTAAAAGATCCAGCCAAGAGACCCAGTACTTC.

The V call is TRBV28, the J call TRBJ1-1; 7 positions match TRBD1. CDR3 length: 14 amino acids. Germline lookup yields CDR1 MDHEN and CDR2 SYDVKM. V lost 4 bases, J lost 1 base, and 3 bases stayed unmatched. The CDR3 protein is CASSYGQANTEAFF. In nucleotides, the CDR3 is TGTGCCAGCAGTTATGGACAGGCGAACACTGAAGCTTTCTTT.

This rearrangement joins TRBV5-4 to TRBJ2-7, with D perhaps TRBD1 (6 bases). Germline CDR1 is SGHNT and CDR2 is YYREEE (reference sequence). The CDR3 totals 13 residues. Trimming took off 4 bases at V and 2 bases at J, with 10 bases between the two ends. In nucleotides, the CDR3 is TGTGCCAGCAGCAACGGACAGCCCTACGAGCAGTACTTC. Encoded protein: CASSNGQPYEQYF.

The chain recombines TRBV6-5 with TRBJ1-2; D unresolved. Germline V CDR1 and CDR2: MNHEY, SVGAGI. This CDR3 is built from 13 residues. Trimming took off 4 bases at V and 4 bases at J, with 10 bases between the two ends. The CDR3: CASSSWSAYGYTF. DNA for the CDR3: TGTGCCAGCAGTTCTTGGTCGGCCTATGGCTACACCTTC.

The CDR3 coding sequence is TGCGCCAGCAGCTTGGTGGAGCCCGGAGATACGCAGTATTTT. Translation: CASSLVEPGDTQYF. This sequence joins TRBV5-1 and TRBJ2-3; D is ambiguous. The CDR3 loop spans 14 amino acids. V was shortened by 0 bases and J by 5 bases, with 10 bases between the two germline ends. The germline V gene encodes CDR1 SGHRS and CDR2 YFSETQ.

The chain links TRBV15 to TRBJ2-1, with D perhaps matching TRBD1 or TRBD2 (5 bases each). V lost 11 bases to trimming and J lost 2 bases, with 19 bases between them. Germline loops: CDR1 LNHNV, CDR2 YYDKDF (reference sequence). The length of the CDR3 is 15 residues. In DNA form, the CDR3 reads TGTGCCTCCGGGACGCGGGCCCTACCCTACAATGAGCAGTTCTTC. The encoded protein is CASGTRALPYNEQFF.

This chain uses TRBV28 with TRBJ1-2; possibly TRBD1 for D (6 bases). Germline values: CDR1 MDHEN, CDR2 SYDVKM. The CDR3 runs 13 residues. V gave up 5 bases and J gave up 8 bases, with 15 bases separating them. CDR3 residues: CASSLGMRGGYTF. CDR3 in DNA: TGTGCCAGCAGTCTCGGGATGAGGGGGGGCTACACCTTC.

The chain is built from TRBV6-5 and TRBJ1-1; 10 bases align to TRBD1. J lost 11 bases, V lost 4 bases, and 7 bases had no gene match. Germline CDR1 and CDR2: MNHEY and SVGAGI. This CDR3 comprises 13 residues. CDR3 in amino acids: CASSSPGTGDAFF. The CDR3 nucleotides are TGTGCCAGCAGTTCCCCAGGGACAGGGGATGCTTTCTTT.

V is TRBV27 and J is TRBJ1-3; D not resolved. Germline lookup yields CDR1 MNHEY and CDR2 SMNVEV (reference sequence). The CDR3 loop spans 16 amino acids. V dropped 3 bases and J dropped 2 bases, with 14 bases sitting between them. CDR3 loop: CASSFSALIPGNTIYF. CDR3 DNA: TGTGCCAGCAGTTTTTCAGCACTGATTCCTGGAAACACCATATATTTT.

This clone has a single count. The CDR3 sequence is CASSEWSGELFF. CDR3 sequence (DNA): TGTGCCAGCAGCGAGTGGAGCGGGGAGCTGTTTTTT. The rearrangement uses TRBV2 and TRBJ2-2; D gene ambiguous. This CDR3 is built from 12 residues. Per the germline V gene, CDR1 is SNHLY and CDR2 is FYNNEI. Trimming pared 6 bases from V and 7 bases from J, leaving 9 bases between.

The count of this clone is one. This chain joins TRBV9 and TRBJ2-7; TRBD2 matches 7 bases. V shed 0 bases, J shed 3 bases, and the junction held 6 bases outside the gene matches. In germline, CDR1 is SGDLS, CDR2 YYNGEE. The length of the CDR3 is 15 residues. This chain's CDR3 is CASSVAIGGSYEQYF. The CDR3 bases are TGTGCCAGCAGCGTAGCTATCGGCGGGAGCTACGAGCAGTACTTC. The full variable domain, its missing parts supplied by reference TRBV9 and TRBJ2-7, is DSGVTQTPKHLITATGQRVTLRCSPRSGDLSVYWYQQSLDQGLQFLIQYYNGEERAKGNILERFSAQQFPDLHSELNLSSLELGDSALYFCASSVAIGGSYEQYFGPGTRLTVT.

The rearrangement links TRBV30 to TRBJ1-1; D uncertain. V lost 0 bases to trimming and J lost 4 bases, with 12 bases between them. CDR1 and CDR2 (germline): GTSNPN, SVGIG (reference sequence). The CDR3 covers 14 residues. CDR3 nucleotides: TGTGCCTGGAGTGTACTACGGGAAGGCACTGAAGCTTTCTTT. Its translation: CAWSVLREGTEAFF.

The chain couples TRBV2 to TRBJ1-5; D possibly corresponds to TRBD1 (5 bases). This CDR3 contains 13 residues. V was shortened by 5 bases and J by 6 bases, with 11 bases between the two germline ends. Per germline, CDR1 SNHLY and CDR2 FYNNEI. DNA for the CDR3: TGTGCCAGCAGTCGGGGGACCGGTCAGCCCCAGCATTTT. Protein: CASSRGTGQPQHF.

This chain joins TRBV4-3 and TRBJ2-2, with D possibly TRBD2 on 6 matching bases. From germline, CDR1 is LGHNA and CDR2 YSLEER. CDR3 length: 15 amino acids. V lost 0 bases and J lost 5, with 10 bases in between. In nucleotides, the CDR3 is TGCGCCAGCAGCCAAGATTCGGGGAGGACCGGGGAGCTGTTTTTT. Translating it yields CASSQDSGRTGELFF.

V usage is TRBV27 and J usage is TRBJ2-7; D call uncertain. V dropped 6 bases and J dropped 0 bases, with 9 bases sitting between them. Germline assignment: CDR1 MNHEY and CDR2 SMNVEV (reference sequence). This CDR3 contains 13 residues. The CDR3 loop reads CASSLTTSYEQYF. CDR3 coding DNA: TGTGCCAGCAGCCTGACAACCTCCTACGAGCAGTACTTC.

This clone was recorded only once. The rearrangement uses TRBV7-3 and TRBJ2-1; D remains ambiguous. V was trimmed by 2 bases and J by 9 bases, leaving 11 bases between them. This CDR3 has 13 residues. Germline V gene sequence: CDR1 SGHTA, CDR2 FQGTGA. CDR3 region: CASSLGLGFEQFF. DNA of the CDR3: TGTGCCAGCAGCTTAGGGCTAGGTTTTGAGCAGTTCTTC.

The CDR3 DNA follows: TGTGCCATCAGAAGTGACAGGGGCGGGGAGACCCAGTACTTC. Translated: CAIRSDRGGETQYF. The genes are TRBV10-3 and TRBJ2-5, with 8 bases fitting TRBD1. The CDR3 has 14 residues. Looked up from germline, CDR1 is ENHRY and CDR2 is SYGVKD. Trimming at V came to 6 bases and at J to 5 bases, leaving 8 bases not matched to a gene.

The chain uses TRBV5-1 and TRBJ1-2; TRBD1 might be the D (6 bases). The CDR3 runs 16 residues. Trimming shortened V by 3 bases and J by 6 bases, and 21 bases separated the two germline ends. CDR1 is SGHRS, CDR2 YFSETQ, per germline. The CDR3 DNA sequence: TGCGCCAGCAGCTCCGGACGGGCGCCAGGGGTGGATGGCTACACCTTC. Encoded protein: CASSSGRAPGVDGYTF. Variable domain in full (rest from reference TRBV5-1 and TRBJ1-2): KAGVTQTPRYLIKTRGQQVTLSCSPISGHRSVSWYQQTPGQGLQFLFEYFSETQRNKGNFPGRFSGRQFSNSRSEMNVSTLELGDSALYLCASSSGRAPGVDGYTFGSGTRLTVV.

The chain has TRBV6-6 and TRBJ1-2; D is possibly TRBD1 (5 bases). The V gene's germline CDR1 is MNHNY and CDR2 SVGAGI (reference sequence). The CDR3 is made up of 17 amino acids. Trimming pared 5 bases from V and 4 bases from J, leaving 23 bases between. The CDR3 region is CASSQRRDRQIPYGYTF. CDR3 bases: TGTGCCAGCAGTCAGCGCCGGGACCGCCAAATCCCCTATGGCTACACCTTC.

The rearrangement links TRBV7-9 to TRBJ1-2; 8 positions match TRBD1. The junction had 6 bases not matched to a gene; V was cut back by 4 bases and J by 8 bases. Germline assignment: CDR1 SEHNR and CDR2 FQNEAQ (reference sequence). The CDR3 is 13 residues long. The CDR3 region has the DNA TGTGCCAGCAGCTCCGGACAGGGCAGAGGCTACACCTTC. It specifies CASSSGQGRGYTF.

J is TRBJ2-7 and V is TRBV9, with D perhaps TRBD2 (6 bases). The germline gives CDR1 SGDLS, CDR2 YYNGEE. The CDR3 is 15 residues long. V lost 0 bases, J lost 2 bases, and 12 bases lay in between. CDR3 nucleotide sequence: TGTGCCAGCAGCGTAGATGGCGGGGCGACCTACGAGCAGTACTTC. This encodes CASSVDGGATYEQYF.

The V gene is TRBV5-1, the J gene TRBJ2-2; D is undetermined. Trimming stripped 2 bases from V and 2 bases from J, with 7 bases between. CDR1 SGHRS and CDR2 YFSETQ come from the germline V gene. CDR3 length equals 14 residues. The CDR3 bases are TGCGCCAGCAGCTTAGCCCTAAACACCGGGGAGCTGTTTTTT. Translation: CASSLALNTGELFF. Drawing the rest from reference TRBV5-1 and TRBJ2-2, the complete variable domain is KAGVTQTPRYLIKTRGQQVTLSCSPISGHRSVSWYQQTPGQGLQFLFEYFSETQRNKGNFPGRFSGRQFSNSRSEMNVSTLELGDSALYLCASSLALNTGELFFGEGSRLTVL.

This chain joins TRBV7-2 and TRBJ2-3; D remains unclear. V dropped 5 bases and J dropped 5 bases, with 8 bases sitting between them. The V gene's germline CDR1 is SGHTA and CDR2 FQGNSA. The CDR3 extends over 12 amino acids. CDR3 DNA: TGTGCCAGCAGCCGAGCAGAAGATACGCAGTATTTT. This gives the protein CASSRAEDTQYF.

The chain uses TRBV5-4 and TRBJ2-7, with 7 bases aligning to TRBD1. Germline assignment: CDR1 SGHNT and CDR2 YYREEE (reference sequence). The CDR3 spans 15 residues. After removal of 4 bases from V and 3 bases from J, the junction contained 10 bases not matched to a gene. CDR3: CASSQGTGADYEQYF. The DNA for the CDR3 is TGTGCCAGCAGCCAAGGCACAGGGGCGGACTACGAGCAGTACTTC.